This T cell receptor beta chain originates from a study of T cells in pancreatic ductal adenocarcinoma. No neoadjuvant therapy was given to the selected pancreatic ductal adenocarcinoma patients before their surgery. As concerns this clone: Its antigen remains unidentified.

The data were produced by immunoSEQ multiplex PCR, yet TCRdb's version contains in-frame clones alone and is incomplete. The table lists roughly 100,000 clones, about 95% of them singletons. Whole-study results and caveats: Compared with tumor, blood showed more total productive templates and 7 to 9.5-fold more clonotypes. Results skew toward the minority of patients with early-stage disease.

Trimming removed 0 bases at V and 8 bases at J, with 13 bases between. The CDR3 contains 13 residues. Looked up from germline, CDR1 is GTSNPN and CDR2 is SVGIG (reference sequence). The chain recombines TRBV30 with TRBJ1-2, with a weak D call TRBD1 (5 bases). The TCR sequence derives from a human donor with pancreatic ductal adenocarcinoma. The sample comprised PBMCs. DNA of the CDR3: TGTGCCTGGAGTGTACAAGGGGCGCGGGGCTACACCTTC. It specifies CAWSVQGARGYTF.